This T cell receptor (beta chain) derives from a study of T cell responses to AZD1222 COVID-19 vaccine. Profiled with immunoSEQ multiplex PCR; TCRdb holds only in-frame clones, not every one. Of about 140,000 clones listed, about 90% are singletons. With respect to this clone: Its antigen remains unknown.

Per the germline V gene, CDR1 is DFQATT and CDR2 is SNEGSKA (reference sequence). J gave up 9 bases and V 3 bases, and 2 bases lay outside the gene matches. The length of the CDR3 is 11 residues. Study conclusions and caveats: Two AZD1222 doses significantly raised spike-specific TCR breadth and depth over controls. Recipients of AZD1222 seropositive at baseline numbered only five or six. Nearly half of spike-specific TCRs reportedly target unmutated variant regions. Researchers took repertoire samples only after the peak T cell response had come.

Sequenced here: peripheral blood, sampled 28 days after the second dose of the MenACWY control vaccine. This sequence joins TRBV20-1 and TRBJ2-1, with TRBD1 matching 7 bases. The TCR originated in an adult who received the MenACWY meningococcal vaccine as a control. The CDR3 reads CSARTGREQFF. CDR3 nucleotides: TGCAGTGCTAGGACAGGGCGTGAGCAGTTCTTC.